The sample holds a few counts of the clone carrying this T cell receptor beta chain. Per the original methods: Cell counts per sample came from amplifying reference gene primers. Clones were sequenced by immunoSEQ multiplex PCR, and TCRdb holds only the in-frame ones, with some missing. Clonal size and the V and J genes are those of that table, whereas D and trimming came from the DNA. The data contain some 220,000 clones, around 80% of them seen just once; the ten biggest clones take up 7.2%. The data were obtained in a study of blood T cell repertoires in COVID-19. Overall study: Both acute and convalescent COVID-19 samples were obtained from the United States, Italy and Spain. PBMCs, B-cell-depleted T cells, or T cells were the source of the cDNA or gDNA that made up the material.

V was clipped by 3 bases and J by 4 bases; unmatched bases: 6. This CDR3 has 15 residues. Germline CDR1 is LNHDA and CDR2 is SQIVND (reference sequence). The TCR comes from a woman in her seventies with acute or convalescent COVID-19. The sample consisted of peripheral blood. The gene calls are TRBV19 and TRBJ1-5, with 7 bases that match TRBD1. CDR3 residues: CASSILKGANQPQHF. CDR3 bases: TGTGCCAGTAGTATCCTGAAGGGGGCGAATCAGCCCCAGCATTTT.